The 10 T cell receptor beta chains reported below all come from one sample, sequenced in a study of cytomegalovirus exposure and HLA in healthy donors. Primers included in the PCR were 60 Vbeta and 13 Jbeta primers. Sequenced by immunoSEQ multiplex PCR; TCRdb stores in-frame clones only, minus some. The sample holds fewer than 200,000 clones, under 90% seen once. The specimen was PBMCs. Receptor source: a male donor in good health and CMV-seronegative.

This clone was detected only a few times. This chain links TRBV7-3 with TRBJ2-5, with 7 bases lining up with TRBD2. The CDR3 spans 13 residues. Looked up from germline, CDR1 is SGHTA and CDR2 is FQGTGA. Unmatched junction bases numbered 0, after V lost 3 bases and J lost 2 bases. CDR3: CASSLRGQETQYF. CDR3 nucleotides: TGTGCCAGCAGCTTGCGGGGGCAAGAGACCCAGTACTTC.

The chain links TRBV19 to TRBJ2-7; D may be TRBD2 (5 bases). The CDR3 spans 16 residues. CDR1 and CDR2 from the germline V gene are LNHDA and SQIVND (reference sequence). Trimming shortened V by 3 bases and J by 2 bases, and 17 bases separated the two germline ends. DNA for the CDR3: TGTGCCAGTAGTATTTTATTGCAAGCGGCAACCTACGAGCAGTACTTC. Its translation is CASSILLQAATYEQYF.

The chain is built from TRBV5-6 and TRBJ2-3, with TRBD2 matching over 9 bases. Looked up from germline, CDR1 is SGHDT and CDR2 is YYEEEE. Trimming at V came to 1 base and at J to 3 bases, leaving 3 bases not matched to a gene. The length of the CDR3 is 15 residues. CDR3 in DNA: TGTGCCAGCAGCTTGCTGCGGGGGGGGACAGATACGCAGTATTTT. This codes for CASSLLRGGTDTQYF.

The chain joins TRBV7-9 to TRBJ1-2; D possibly corresponds to TRBD1 (6 bases). The CDR3 spans 17 residues. Trimming took 6 bases from V and 5 from J, leaving 25 bases between them. Per the germline V gene, CDR1 is SEHNR and CDR2 is FQNEAQ (reference sequence). CDR3 sequence (DNA): TGTGCCAGCAGTCACCGGGACACCCCTACTTATTGGTATGGCTACACCTTC. Its translation: CASSHRDTPTYWYGYTF.

V gene TRBV29-1 combines with J gene TRBJ2-1, with unresolved D. Germline CDR1 and CDR2: SQVTM and ANQGSEA. V was trimmed by 7 bases and J by 6 bases, leaving 13 bases between them. The CDR3 length is 12 residues. This CDR3 is CSAAESLNEQFF. In DNA, the CDR3 is TGCAGCGCGGCGGAGTCCCTCAATGAGCAGTTCTTC.

In its sample, this clone was seen a few times. V and J are TRBV15 and TRBJ2-7, with unresolved D. The length of the CDR3 is 12 residues. V dropped 1 base and J dropped 7 bases, with 8 bases sitting between them. CDR1 and CDR2 from the germline V gene are LNHNV and YYDKDF (reference sequence). CDR3 sequence: CATSRAMREQYF. For the CDR3, the DNA is TGTGCCACCAGCAGAGCTATGAGGGAGCAGTACTTC.

V and J are TRBV5-6 and TRBJ1-2, with D possibly being TRBD1 (5 bases). Trimming took 5 bases from V and 0 from J, leaving 17 bases between them. CDR1 is SGHDT and CDR2 is YYEEEE in the germline V gene. The CDR3 contains 16 residues. CDR3 protein: CASRGDLVPSNYGYTF. The CDR3 coding sequence is TGTGCCAGCAGAGGGGATCTAGTCCCTTCTAACTATGGCTACACCTTC.

The chain joins TRBV28 to TRBJ1-1, with TRBD1 matching 7 bases. Germline CDR1 is MDHEN and CDR2 is SYDVKM. Losses at the gene ends were 5 bases for V and 3 bases for J; bases not matched to a gene: 12. This CDR3 region has 16 residues. The CDR3 coding sequence is TGTGCCAGCAGTCCCGGGGGAGTCAGGGGGGACACTGAAGCTTTCTTT. This sequence encodes CASSPGGVRGDTEAFF. Complete variable domain (other parts from reference TRBV28 and TRBJ1-1): DVKVTQSSRYLVKRTGEKVFLECVQDMDHENMFWYRQDPGLGLRLIYFSYDVKMKEKGDIPEGYSVSREKKERFSLILESASTNQTSMYLCASSPGGVRGDTEAFFGQGTRLTVV.

The V call is TRBV4-1, the J call TRBJ1-6; perhaps TRBD1 as D (6 bases). V dropped 5 bases and J dropped 0 bases, with 11 bases sitting between them. The CDR3 is made up of 16 amino acids. Germline loops: CDR1 MGHRA, CDR2 YSYEKL. The CDR3 nucleotides are TGCGCCAGCAGCACCCACAGGGACTCCTATAATTCACCCCTCCACTTT. This codes for CASSTHRDSYNSPLHF.

In DNA form, the CDR3 reads TGTGCCAGCAGCTTAAGTAGGTGGAGCACGAACTACGAGCAGTACTTC. Encoded protein: CASSLSRWSTNYEQYF. This chain links TRBV11-2 with TRBJ2-7; D call uncertain. Looked up from germline, CDR1 is SGHAT and CDR2 is FQNNGV. The CDR3 has 16 amino acids. Trimming left V 2 bases short and J 3 bases short, with 17 bases between. Together with reference TRBV11-2 and TRBJ2-7, the CDR3 gives the full variable domain: EAGVAQSPRYKIIEKRQSVAFWCNPISGHATLYWYQQILGQGPKLLIQFQNNGVVDDSQLPKDRFSAERLKGVDSTLKIQPAKLEDSAVYLCASSLSRWSTNYEQYFGPGTRLTVT.